Shown below are 10 T cell receptor beta chains from a single sample sequenced in a study of T cells in Graves' hyperthyroidism and ophthalmopathy. Authors of the study amplified TCR beta CDR3 regions from RNA transcripts. First-round RT-PCR targeting the TCR CDR3 was performed with the HTBI primer set. TCRdb reprocessed the multiplex PCR reads with MiXCR, giving one entry per CDR3 protein. The table shows under 400,000 distinct CDR3 sequences, with around 25% occurring only once. Sequences were obtained from blood. These receptors were taken from a man between 50 and 59 years old with Graves' hyperthyroidism.

This rearrangement joins TRBV3-1 to TRBJ1-1, with D uncertain. The CDR3 runs 13 residues. The V end lost 0 bases, the J end lost 11 bases, and 13 bases lay between the germline ends. Per germline, CDR1 LGHDT and CDR2 YNNKEL (reference sequence). The CDR3 coding sequence is TGTGCCAGCAGCCAAGAACGGAATGGGTACGCTTTCTTT. Translation: CASSQERNGYAFF. The variable domain in full, with the rest retrieved from reference TRBV3-1 and TRBJ1-1, is DTAVSQTPKYLVTQMGNDKSIKCEQNLGHDTMYWYKQDSKKFLKIMFSYNNKELIINETVPNRFSPKSPDKAHLNLHINSLELGDSAVYFCASSQERNGYAFFGQGTRLTVV.

The CDR3 sequence is CASSLETDNRGGEETQYF. The CDR3 DNA reads as TGTGCCAGCAGCTTAGAAACTGACAACCGAGGGGGGGAAGAGACCCAGTACTTC. This sequence joins TRBV7-9 and TRBJ2-5; D might be TRBD2 (7 bases). There are 18 residues in the CDR3. With 1 base removed from V and 3 bases from J, the gap between germline ends came to 21 bases. CDR1 and CDR2 (germline): SEHNR, FQNEAQ (reference sequence).

The chain uses TRBV6-1 and TRBJ2-3; 11 bases fit TRBD2. Per germline, CDR1 MNHNS and CDR2 SASEGT. The CDR3 runs 16 residues. V was pared by 5 bases and J by 4 bases, with 8 bases of the junction left unmatched. The CDR3 spells CASSQIAGGYPDTQYF. The CDR3 DNA reads TGTGCCAGCAGTCAGATAGCGGGAGGGTACCCAGATACGCAGTATTTT.

V and J are TRBV5-6 and TRBJ1-5; 9 nucleotides match TRBD1. Trimming at V came to 0 bases and at J to 8 bases, leaving 6 bases not matched to a gene. The germline V gene encodes CDR1 SGHDT and CDR2 YYEEEE. This CDR3 region has 15 residues. CDR3 sequence: CASSLAGTGREPQHF. In DNA form, the CDR3 reads TGTGCCAGCAGCTTGGCCGGGACAGGGAGGGAGCCCCAGCATTTT.

V usage is TRBV12-3 or TRBV12-4 and J usage is TRBJ1-2, with D unresolved. The V end was cut by 0 bases, the J end by 8 bases, with 16 bases between. The CDR3 is 15 amino acids. CDR3 loop: CASSLARPAKGGYTF. CDR3 coding DNA: TGTGCCAGCAGTTTAGCGCGGCCAGCTAAAGGGGGCTACACCTTC.

The J gene is TRBJ1-2, the V gene TRBV2, with D possibly TRBD1 on 5 matching bases. From germline, CDR1 is SNHLY and CDR2 FYNNEI. This CDR3 is 13 amino acids long. The V gene lost 7 bases and the J gene lost 6 bases, with 15 bases spanning the gap. CDR3 loop: CASTVIQGNGYTF. CDR3 sequence (DNA): TGTGCCAGCACCGTTATCCAGGGAAATGGCTACACCTTC.

The chain joins TRBV10-2 to TRBJ1-3, with D perhaps TRBD1 (5 bases). The germline V gene encodes CDR1 WSHSY and CDR2 SAAADI. V was cut by 4 bases and J by 1 base, with 11 bases left in between. The CDR3 length is 15 residues. The CDR3 sequence: CASSGTGLSGNTIYF. In DNA, the CDR3 is TGCGCCAGCAGTGGAACAGGCCTATCTGGAAACACCATATATTTT.

The chain couples TRBV18 to TRBJ1-4; no firm D call. The V gene's germline CDR1 is KGHSH and CDR2 LQKENI. The V and J ends lost 3 bases and 7 bases respectively, with 12 bases between them. CDR3 length equals 14 residues. The CDR3 DNA sequence: TGTGCCAGCTCACCGCGCGGTAGGGTTGAAAAACTGTTTTTT. This codes for CASSPRGRVEKLFF.

The gene calls are TRBV6-1 and TRBJ1-4, with 10 bases fitting TRBD1. Germline values: CDR1 MNHNS, CDR2 SASEGT. J was trimmed by 1 base and V by 6 bases; bases with no gene match: 5. The CDR3 runs 16 residues. CDR3 sequence reads: CASRVGDRGTNEKLFF. CDR3 bases: TGTGCCAGCAGGGTTGGGGACAGGGGAACTAATGAAAAACTGTTTTTT.

The rearrangement links TRBV12-3 or TRBV12-4 to TRBJ1-5, with D tentatively TRBD1 (6 bases). Trimming took 5 bases from V and 4 from J, leaving 12 bases between them. The CDR3 sequence is 14 residues long. CDR3 bases: TGTGCCAGCAGTGGGGGCAGGATTAATCAGCCCCAGCATTTT. This sequence encodes CASSGGRINQPQHF.